This T cell receptor beta chain appears in the sequencing data of a study of shared clonotypes between healthy human individuals. General study results and limits: Researchers found naive subsets generally carried larger estimated richness than memory subsets.

A remark on this clone: Its antigen is currently unknown.

Method: immunoSEQ multiplex PCR; TCRdb's copy keeps in-frame clones and lacks some. This table holds approximately 2,300,000 clones, around 90% found once. The CDR3 spans 18 residues. Per the germline V gene, CDR1 is SGHNT and CDR2 is YYREEE (reference sequence). V lost 2 bases and J lost 0, with 18 bases in between. The TCR sequence derives from a man between 18 and 35 years old in good health. Some clones in this sample may be carry-over from other donors' samples. The V call is TRBV5-4, the J call TRBJ1-3; D possibly corresponds to TRBD1 (5 bases). Sample: naive CD4+ T cells from PBMCs. Subset defined: CD45RA+ positively selected. The DNA for the CDR3 is TGTGCCAGCAGCTTTGTGCTTGGGACCGAGCACTCTGGAAACACCATATATTTT. Translating gives CASSFVLGTEHSGNTIYF.